This T cell receptor beta chain was identified during a study of T cell responses to AZD1222 COVID-19 vaccine. In the study overall: Analysis merged second doses at about 4 or about 12 weeks.

With regard to this clone: The antigen remains unidentified.

Some clones are missing from TCRdb's copy, which holds only in-frame ones; the method was immunoSEQ multiplex PCR. The sample holds roughly 160,000 clones, about nine tenths seen once. Study results and caveats: Repertoire samples came only from after the peak T cell response. Reportedly, close to half of spike-specific TCRs are directed against unmutated variant regions. Spike was spanned by vaccine-associated CD4 TCRs, which were dominant at 160-218 and 743-854.

V lost 5 bases, J lost 11 bases, and 7 bases lay in between. CDR3 size: 10 residues. Germline V gives CDR1 MNHEY, CDR2 SVGAGI. The clonotype comes from an adult in good health. V gene TRBV6-5 combines with J gene TRBJ2-1, with a tentative D call TRBD1 (6 bases). The input for sequencing was peripheral blood, taken on day 0 of AZD1222 vaccination. The DNA for the CDR3 is TGTGCCAGCAGTCAGGGGCAGCAGTTCTTC. Its translation is CASSQGQQFF.